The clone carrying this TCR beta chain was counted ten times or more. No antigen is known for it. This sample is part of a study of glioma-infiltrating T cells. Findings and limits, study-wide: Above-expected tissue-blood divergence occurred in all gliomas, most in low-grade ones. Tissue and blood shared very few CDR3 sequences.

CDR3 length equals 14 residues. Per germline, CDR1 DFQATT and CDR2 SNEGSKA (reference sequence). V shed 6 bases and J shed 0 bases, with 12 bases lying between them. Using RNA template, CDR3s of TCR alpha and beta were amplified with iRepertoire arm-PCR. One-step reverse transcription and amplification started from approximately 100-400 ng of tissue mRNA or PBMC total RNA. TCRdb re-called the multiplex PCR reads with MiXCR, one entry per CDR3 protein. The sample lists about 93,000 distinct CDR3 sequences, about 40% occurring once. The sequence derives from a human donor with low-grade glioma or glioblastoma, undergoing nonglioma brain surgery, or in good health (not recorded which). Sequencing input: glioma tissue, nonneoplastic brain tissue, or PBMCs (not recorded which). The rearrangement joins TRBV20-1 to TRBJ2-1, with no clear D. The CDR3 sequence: CSAKRASSYNEQFF. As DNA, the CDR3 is TGCAGTGCGAAGCGAGCAAGCTCCTACAATGAGCAGTTCTTC.